This T cell receptor beta chain was identified in a study of cytomegalovirus exposure and HLA in healthy donors. Findings and limits, study-wide: The authors excluded some V segments, including TRBV6-2 and TRBV6-3, as indistinguishable. Sequencing depth roughly uniform across donors was assumed in presence/absence analyses. TCR beta sequences reportedly predicted the HLA-A and HLA-B alleles of most subjects accurately. A missense variant in DCLRE1C was later tied to TCR beta V- and J-gene trimming.

V trimming: 6 bases; J trimming: 9 bases; junction bases outside the gene matches: 18. The CDR3 covers 16 residues. Looked up from germline, CDR1 is SGHDT and CDR2 is YYEEEE. To note about this clone: Its antigen is unknown.

The PCR was carried out with 60 Vbeta primers and 13 Jbeta primers. Method: immunoSEQ multiplex PCR; TCRdb's copy keeps in-frame clones and lacks some. The sample has roughly 160,000 clones; roughly 79% are singletons. The gene calls are TRBV5-6 and TRBJ2-7; TRBD1 aligns across 10 bases. This TCR came from a woman aged 45-60 years in good health and CMV-seronegative. Sample: PBMCs. This CDR3 is CASTPGPTGGGEGQYF. In nucleotides, the CDR3 is TGTGCCAGCACCCCTGGCCCGACAGGGGGCGGTGAGGGGCAGTACTTC.